This TCR beta chain emerged from a study of CD8 T cell repertoires and HIV-1 epitope variants. The assay was immunoSEQ multiplex PCR, and TCRdb's table has in-frame clones only and misses some. The sample contains about 2,800 clones, 55% to 70% of which appear only once. Worth noting for this clone: Its matching antigen is unknown.

Germline V gene sequence: CDR1 SGHVS, CDR2 FNYEAQ. The V end lost 5 bases, the J end lost 8 bases, and 15 bases lay between the germline ends. The CDR3 runs 14 residues. This clonotype originated in a male donor with HIV. The chain links TRBV7-6 to TRBJ1-4; tentative D call: TRBD1 (6 bases). Source material: cultured CD8+ T cells derived from PBMCs. The CDR3 nucleotides are TGTGCCAGCAGCCTCCTGACAGGAGGGGAAAAACTGTTTTTT. Encoded protein: CASSLLTGGEKLFF. Using reference TRBV7-6 and TRBJ1-4 for the parts outside the CDR3, the full variable domain is GAGVSQSPRYKVTKRGQDVALRCDPISGHVSLYWYRQALGQGPEFLTYFNYEAQQDKSGLPNDRFSAERPEGSISTLTIQRTEQRDSAMYRCASSLLTGGEKLFFGSGTQLSVL.